This T cell receptor beta chain stems from a study of low-dose radiotherapy and immunotherapy resistance in tumors (dated by TCRdb to the early 2020s). Regarding the research as a whole: In Cohort 1, 0.5 Gy per fraction was delivered every 2 weeks, and a total PTV dose of 6.5 Gy was prescribed. For Cohort 2, the dose was 1 Gy per fraction given every two weeks, adding up to 13 Gy in total across 26 weeks. Nivolumab was administered intravenously as a 240 mg flat dose every two weeks, and ipilimumab was administered intravenously at 1 mg/kg every six weeks. Cyclophosphamide 200 mg/m2 was administered intravenously every two weeks, one day before each radiation and immunotherapy administration. Starting on cycle 1 day 1, patients took 300 mg of aspirin by mouth once daily for four cycles. No randomization into treatment groups was done for the people taking part in the trial. Eight patients were included in the translational analysis, namely three from the first dose cohort plus the first five from the second dose cohort.

A remark on this clonotype: There is no known antigen for this receptor. No base qualities exist here, and no much larger clone lies one base off it.

First-strand cDNA was synthesized with Superscript III and a set of TRAV- and TRBV-specific primers, covering both TCRalpha and TCRbeta chains. TCRs were amplified with Phusion for around 20 PCR cycles using a constant-region primer together with the adapter attached to the V primers. The isolated mRNA was amplified using the MessageAmp II aRNA Amplification Kit, with in vitro transcription performed for 15 to 20 hours at 37 degrees C. The Dynabeads mRNA DIRECT Purification Kit was used to isolate mRNA for TCR sequencing. Indexed Illumina adapters were added in a second approximately 25-cycle Phusion PCR, and the resulting products were purified with AMPure XP beads. The original methods were these. Custom Perl scripts were used to pool TCR sequences that encoded the same protein, to remove out-of-frame sequences, and to calculate the abundance of each clonotype. The analysis excluded TCR sequences that were supported by just one read. Repertoire metrics included Shannon entropy, Gini index, clonality, richness, and frequency of TCRs shared between repertoires. Using fastp trimming at Q25 and MiXCR clonotype assembly, TCRdb reanalyzed the public sequencing data and kept in-frame beta chains. For every CDR3 protein sequence, its rows merge into one entry that carries the most common genes and DNA. What appears here as the V and J calls and clone size reflects TCRdb's work, not the paper's. The sample data list some 10,000 distinct CDR3 sequences, and 69% of these were observed just once. The ten most abundant clones make up approximately 6.5% of the sample.

The donors came from RACIN, which was a single-arm phase I dose-escalation trial that paired nivolumab and ipilimumab with aspirin, low-dose cyclophosphamide and low-dose radiotherapy. To be eligible, a patient needed to have an advanced solid tumor that was TIL-negative. There are 19 amino acids in the CDR3, from cysteine to phenylalanine inclusive. Solely the CDR3 DNA is kept, with 57 bases framed from the first base. V is cut back by 4 bases and J by 3 bases, with 15 bases in the junction unmatched. The germline V gene gives CDR1 as SGHRS and CDR2 as YFSETQ. The chain couples TRBV5-1 to TRBJ2-2, with 10 bases aligning to TRBD2. This receptor was identified in a human donor with advanced metastatic prostate, ovarian, gallbladder or colorectal cancer (not recorded which). This table probably holds off-target reads from a library built for another chain. The nucleotide sequence is given as TGCGCCAGCAGCCCTAGGACAGGGCTAGCGGGGGCCCACACCGGGGAGCTGTTTTTT. Its protein is CASSPRTGLAGAHTGELFF.